Following are 7 T cell receptor beta chains from one sample sequenced in a study of blood T cell repertoires in COVID-19. Clones were read by immunoSEQ multiplex PCR, and TCRdb kept only the in-frame ones, dropping some. Altogether more than 95,000 clones are present, almost 70% being singletons, with the ten largest covering roughly 2.2%. Sequencing was carried out using peripheral blood. The receptors originated from a woman aged 70-85 years with acute or convalescent COVID-19.

This chain connects TRBV6-2 or TRBV6-3 to TRBJ1-6; TRBD1 matches 8 bases. V lost 5 bases to trimming and J lost 5 bases; unmatched junction nucleotides: 5. The CDR3 has 15 amino acids. Per the germline V gene, CDR1 is MNHEY and CDR2 is SVGEGT. The CDR3: CASSTQGANNSPLHF. The CDR3 DNA is TGTGCCAGCAGTACGCAGGGGGCCAATAATTCACCCCTCCACTTT.

V gene TRBV6-2 or TRBV6-3 combines with J gene TRBJ2-3; 7 bases are a match to TRBD1. CDR1 is MNHEY, CDR2 SVGEGT, per germline. J lost 2 bases, V lost 4 bases, and 9 bases had no gene match. The CDR3 has 16 residues. CDR3 nucleotides: TGTGCCAGCAGTTCTGACAGGGTAGAGCACACAGATACGCAGTATTTT. It encodes CASSSDRVEHTDTQYF.

The chain joins TRBV7-3 to TRBJ2-3; unclear D gene. Germline V gene data show CDR1 as SGHTA and CDR2 as FQGTGA. V lost 4 bases and J 2 bases, leaving 4 bases between the germline ends. This CDR3 is built from 12 residues. CDR3 protein: CASSSNTDTQYF. In nucleotides, the CDR3 is TGTGCCAGCAGCTCCAACACAGATACGCAGTATTTT.

Only a few counts were recorded for this clone. The chain combines TRBV5-4 with TRBJ1-6; 9 nucleotides align to TRBD1. The CDR3 loop spans 17 amino acids. V was clipped by 3 bases and J by 2 bases; unmatched bases: 6. Looked up from germline, CDR1 is SGHNT and CDR2 is YYREEE (reference sequence). CDR3 protein: CASSSQQGAAYNSPLHF. CDR3 nucleotides: TGTGCCAGCAGCTCCCAACAGGGGGCTGCCTATAATTCACCCCTCCACTTT.

The chain employs TRBV27 and TRBJ2-7, with 14 nucleotides matching TRBD2. The ends lost 6 bases at V and 5 bases at J; junction bases unmatched: 15. Germline V gene sequence: CDR1 MNHEY, CDR2 SMNVEV (reference sequence). This CDR3 is 18 amino acids long. The CDR3 region has the DNA TGTGCCAGCAGGCCCGGGACTAGCGGGGGACAAATTCGAGACGAGCAGTACTTC. As protein: CASRPGTSGGQIRDEQYF.

The rearrangement links TRBV27 to TRBJ1-2; 7 bases fit TRBD1. Germline V gene data show CDR1 as MNHEY and CDR2 as SMNVEV (reference sequence). V lost 0 bases to trimming and J lost 4 bases; unmatched junction nucleotides: 11. This CDR3 region has 17 residues. DNA for the CDR3: TGTGCCAGCAGTTTATCCCGGCCGGAGGGGGCCCGCTATGGCTACACCTTC. This sequence encodes CASSLSRPEGARYGYTF.

The chain links TRBV3-1 (or the pseudogene TRBV3-2) to TRBJ2-7, with 8 bases identical to TRBD2. Looked up from germline, CDR1 is LGHDT and CDR2 is YNNKEL (reference sequence). V was pared by 2 bases and J by 3 bases, with 6 bases of the junction left unmatched. CDR3 length: 15 residues. CDR3: CASSQSLLAVYEQYF. As DNA, the CDR3 is TGTGCCAGCAGCCAAAGCCTACTAGCGGTCTACGAGCAGTACTTC.